The 13 T cell receptor beta chains presented below share a single source sample, sequenced in a study of CD8 T cells in Susac syndrome. Reverse transcription used about 0.45 to 1 ug RNA and random hexamers. TCRdb redid the calling of the immunoSEQ multiplex PCR reads with MiXCR, one entry per CDR3 protein. Among more than 250,000 distinct CDR3 sequences listed, about 91% were seen once. The sequencing sample was made of CD4+ T cells from PBMCs. These receptors all stem from a human donor with multiple sclerosis.

The chain uses TRBV5-1 and TRBJ2-5; D is undetermined. Germline CDR1 is SGHRS and CDR2 is YFSETQ. The CDR3 length is 12 residues. V was trimmed by 4 bases and J by 2 bases, leaving 6 bases between them. The CDR3 DNA reads as TGCGCCAGCAGCGTGGATCAAGAGACCCAGTACTTC. Protein sequence: CASSVDQETQYF.

The rearrangement links TRBV10-3 to TRBJ2-3; D assignment may be TRBD1 or TRBD2 (5 bases each). This CDR3 comprises 14 residues. Germline V lookup: CDR1 ENHRY, CDR2 SYGVKD. Trimming took off 0 bases at V and 4 bases at J, with 8 bases between the two ends. The CDR3 DNA sequence: TGTGCCATCAGTGAGTCGGGGGATCCAGATACGCAGTATTTT. It translates to CAISESGDPDTQYF.

The chain is built from TRBV6-5 and TRBJ1-2; D gene unclear. Trimming cost V 2 bases and J 2 bases, with 9 bases left between them. Germline V gene data show CDR1 as MNHEY and CDR2 as SVGAGI. The CDR3 totals 14 residues. CDR3 in amino acids: CASSYSGENYGYTF. The CDR3 DNA follows: TGTGCCAGCAGTTACAGTGGAGAAAACTATGGCTACACCTTC.

V and J are TRBV23-1 and TRBJ1-2; TRBD1 is a possible D gene (5 bases). TRBV23-1 falls under the ORF class, with uncertain function. The CDR3 totals 14 residues. Trimming shortened V by 0 bases and J by 6 bases, and 11 bases separated the two germline ends. The CDR3 loop reads CASSQSWGVDGYTF. Here the CDR3 DNA reads TGCGCCAGCAGTCAATCTTGGGGGGTGGATGGCTACACCTTC.

In its sample, this clonotype was seen once. The chain is built from TRBV20-1 and TRBJ1-5; tentatively, D is TRBD1 (5 bases). Trimming removed 5 bases at V and 3 bases at J, with 14 bases between. Germline V gene lookup returns CDR1 DFQATT and CDR2 SNEGSKA (reference sequence). CDR3 size: 14 residues. CDR3 DNA: TGCAGTGCTCACGCCGGGACCACCAATCAGCCCCAGCATTTT. Translated, it gives CSAHAGTTNQPQHF.

The rearrangement joins TRBV4-3 to TRBJ2-3; 15 bases are shared with TRBD2. The CDR3 is 19 residues long. Losses at the gene ends were 0 bases for V and 9 bases for J; bases not matched to a gene: 13. Germline CDR1 reads LGHNA; CDR2 reads YSLEER. The CDR3 DNA sequence: TGCGCCAGCAGCCAAGAAGTTAAGCGGACTAGCGGGAGGGCCGAGACGCAGTATTTT. This translates into CASSQEVKRTSGRAETQYF.

V and J are TRBV13 and TRBJ2-1; perhaps TRBD2 as D (6 bases). The CDR3 contains 11 residues. Germline values: CDR1 PRHDT, CDR2 FYEKMQ (reference sequence). Trimming took 6 bases from V and 10 from J, leaving 10 bases between them. The CDR3 DNA follows: TGTGCCAGCAGGCTCCGGGGGGAGCAGTTCTTC. Amino acids: CASRLRGEQFF.

The chain has TRBV20-1 and TRBJ2-4; no reliable D call. The CDR3 runs to 15 residues. Germline V CDR1 and CDR2: DFQATT, SNEGSKA (reference sequence). With 0 bases removed from V and 2 bases from J, the gap between germline ends came to 11 bases. The CDR3 spells CSARDLRLTKNIQYF. The CDR3 nucleotides read TGCAGTGCTAGAGACCTCAGGTTAACCAAAAACATTCAGTACTTC.

This chain links TRBV20-1 with TRBJ2-1, with 9 bases that match TRBD2. J lost 9 bases, V lost 8 bases, and 11 bases had no gene match. The CDR3 is made up of 13 amino acids. CDR1 is DFQATT and CDR2 is SNEGSKA in the germline V gene (reference sequence). Here the CDR3 reads CSSEAGTSPEQFF. The CDR3 bases are TGCAGTTCCGAGGCCGGGACTAGCCCTGAGCAGTTCTTC.

The chain couples TRBV18 to TRBJ1-1, with D uncertain. V shed 3 bases and J shed 5 bases, with 10 bases lying between them. Germline V CDR1 and CDR2: KGHSH, LQKENI. The CDR3 runs to 13 residues. As DNA, the CDR3 is TGTGCCAGCTCACCTAGTCCTAGGACTGAAGCTTTCTTT. Protein sequence: CASSPSPRTEAFF.

This rearrangement joins TRBV15 to TRBJ1-1; a weak D match, TRBD1 (5 bases). The germline V gene has CDR1 LNHNV and CDR2 YYDKDF (reference sequence). This CDR3 is 14 amino acids long. The germline V and J ends were trimmed by 3 bases and 2 bases, with 10 bases remaining between them. The CDR3 here is CATSSLTANTEAFF. DNA for the CDR3: TGTGCCACCAGCAGCCTGACAGCAAACACTGAAGCTTTCTTT.

The rearrangement uses TRBV6-2 or TRBV6-3 and TRBJ2-1, with D unresolved. V gave up 5 bases and J gave up 0 bases, with 11 bases separating them. This CDR3 has 15 amino acids. The germline V gene has CDR1 MNHEY and CDR2 SVGEGT. CDR3 region: CASSPWRSSYNEQFF. The CDR3 DNA sequence: TGTGCCAGCAGTCCATGGCGGAGCTCCTACAATGAGCAGTTCTTC.

The chain links TRBV24-1 to TRBJ2-3, with no clear D. The germline V and J ends were trimmed by 3 bases and 6 bases, with 15 bases remaining between them. This CDR3 is built from 15 residues. Germline V gives CDR1 KGHDR, CDR2 SFDVKD. The CDR3 sequence: CATSDPRGDPDTQYF. The CDR3, as DNA: TGTGCCACCAGTGATCCCCGAGGAGACCCGGATACGCAGTATTTT.